Presented here are 30 T cell receptor beta chains from one specimen sequenced in a study of blood T cell repertoires in COVID-19. Assay: immunoSEQ multiplex PCR; the TCRdb copy retains only in-frame clones and omits some. This repertoire shows some 120,000 clones, around nine tenths found once; its top ten account for roughly 5%. The source material was peripheral blood. Receptors originate from a man aged 60-69 years with COVID-19, enrolled during active disease.

The rearrangement joins TRBV11-2 to TRBJ1-4; D unclear. CDR1 and CDR2 from the germline V gene are SGHAT and FQNNGV. The germline V and J ends were trimmed by 0 bases and 6 bases, with 11 bases remaining between them. The CDR3 length is 15 residues. The CDR3 loop reads CASSLDRVTYEKLFF. The CDR3 DNA follows: TGTGCCAGCAGCTTAGACCGGGTAACCTATGAAAAACTGTTTTTT. The entire variable domain, with the rest obtained from reference TRBV11-2 and TRBJ1-4, is as follows: EAGVAQSPRYKIIEKRQSVAFWCNPISGHATLYWYQQILGQGPKLLIQFQNNGVVDDSQLPKDRFSAERLKGVDSTLKIQPAKLEDSAVYLCASSLDRVTYEKLFFGSGTQLSVL.

This chain joins TRBV2 and TRBJ2-5, with 7 bases matching TRBD1. V trimming: 7 bases; J trimming: 1 base; junction bases outside the gene matches: 6. Germline CDR1 and CDR2: SNHLY and FYNNEI. The CDR3 has 14 residues. The CDR3 region has the DNA TGTGCCAGCACCCGAGGGGGCGGCCAAGAGACCCAGTACTTC. It yields the protein CASTRGGGQETQYF.

V and J are TRBV21-1 and TRBJ1-5; TRBD1 is the table's D call, not checked against the DNA. TRBV21-1 is flagged as a pseudogene. The CDR3 runs to 16 residues. The CDR3 protein is CASSFGQGGSNQPQHF. The CDR3 DNA sequence: TGTGCCAGCAGTTTTGGACAGGGGGGGAGCAATCAGCCCCAGCATTTT.

The chain uses TRBV7-9 and TRBJ2-1; D might be TRBD2 (6 bases). The germline V and J ends were trimmed by 0 bases and 7 bases, with 10 bases remaining between them. The CDR3 contains 14 residues. Germline V CDR1 and CDR2: SEHNR, FQNEAQ (reference sequence). In DNA, the CDR3 is TGTGCCAGCAGCTTAGCGGGAGGTGGAAATGAGCAGTTCTTC. Translated, it gives CASSLAGGGNEQFF.

This chain connects TRBV6-5 to TRBJ2-7, with TRBD1 matching 7 bases. J was trimmed by 2 bases and V by 6 bases; bases with no gene match: 7. The CDR3 runs to 14 residues. Germline V gene sequence: CDR1 MNHEY, CDR2 SVGAGI. The CDR3 loop is CASRRGQNTYEQYF. The CDR3 DNA reads as TGTGCCAGCAGGAGGGGGCAGAATACCTACGAGCAGTACTTC.

The table lists this clone with a few counts. The chain links TRBV2 to TRBJ1-1; a possible D gene is TRBD1 (6 bases). Trimming shortened V by 3 bases and J by 11 bases, and 13 bases separated the two germline ends. Germline loops: CDR1 SNHLY, CDR2 FYNNEI. The CDR3 runs 12 residues. In nucleotides, the CDR3 is TGTGCCAGCAGTGATAACAGGGAGGGGGCTTTCTTT. It is translated as CASSDNREGAFF. Full variable domain (outside the CDR3, taken from reference TRBV2 and TRBJ1-1): EPEVTQTPSHQVTQMGQEVILRCVPISNHLYFYWYRQILGQKVEFLVSFYNNEISEKSEIFDDQFSVERPDGSNFTLKIRSTKLEDSAMYFCASSDNREGAFFGQGTRLTVV.

This chain uses TRBV11-2 with TRBJ2-1, with D maybe TRBD1 (6 bases). Germline V gives CDR1 SGHAT, CDR2 FQNNGV. The CDR3 has 14 amino acids. V was cut by 5 bases and J by 3 bases, with 11 bases left in between. The CDR3 spells CASSQRQDYNEQFF. Written as DNA, the CDR3 is TGTGCCAGCAGCCAACGACAGGACTACAATGAGCAGTTCTTC. Full variable domain (outside the CDR3, taken from reference TRBV11-2 and TRBJ2-1): EAGVAQSPRYKIIEKRQSVAFWCNPISGHATLYWYQQILGQGPKLLIQFQNNGVVDDSQLPKDRFSAERLKGVDSTLKIQPAKLEDSAVYLCASSQRQDYNEQFFGPGTRLTVL.

The chain joins TRBV6-5 to TRBJ2-7; a possible D gene is TRBD2 (6 bases). V was shortened by 7 bases and J by 0 bases, with 13 bases between the two germline ends. The CDR3 is 14 residues long. Germline assignment: CDR1 MNHEY and CDR2 SVGAGI. CDR3 bases: TGTGCCAGCATCAGGGACTGGAGCTCCTACGAGCAGTACTTC. It encodes CASIRDWSSYEQYF.

The gene calls are TRBV9 and TRBJ2-4, with unresolved D. Looked up from germline, CDR1 is SGDLS and CDR2 is YYNGEE. V lost 0 bases and J lost 0, with 4 bases in between. The CDR3 sequence is 14 residues long. The CDR3 DNA is TGTGCCAGCAGCGTAGGAGTAGCCAAAAACATTCAGTACTTC. Translation gives CASSVGVAKNIQYF.

The chain employs TRBV10-1 and TRBJ2-1; TRBD2 matches 15 bases. Germline V gene sequence: CDR1 WNHNN, CDR2 SYGVQD (reference sequence). V lost 3 bases, J lost 7 bases, and 4 bases stayed unmatched. This CDR3 has 16 amino acids. In DNA form, the CDR3 reads TGCGCCAGCAGTGATCCCGGGACTAGCGGGAGGAATGAGCAGTTCTTC. Translating it yields CASSDPGTSGRNEQFF.

This clone has only one observation. V usage is TRBV13 and J usage is TRBJ2-5, with D possibly TRBD1 on 5 matching bases. Trimming left V 3 bases short and J 2 bases short, with 7 bases between. Per the germline V gene, CDR1 is PRHDT and CDR2 is FYEKMQ (reference sequence). The CDR3 extends over 13 amino acids. In DNA, the CDR3 is TGTGCCAGCAGCTTCGACAGACAAGAGACCCAGTACTTC. Protein product: CASSFDRQETQYF.

The CDR3 reads CASSQEGDRAEGNQPQHF. As DNA, the CDR3 is TGCGCCAGCAGCCAAGAAGGCGACAGGGCGGAGGGCAATCAGCCCCAGCATTTT. V and J are TRBV4-1 and TRBJ1-5, with 7 bases lining up with TRBD1. J was trimmed by 2 bases and V by 0 bases; bases with no gene match: 10. This CDR3 is 18 amino acids long. Germline CDR1 reads MGHRA; CDR2 reads YSYEKL.

This clone appeared once. This chain connects TRBV25-1 to TRBJ1-2; D not certain. CDR1 MGHDK and CDR2 SYGVNS come from the germline V gene. The V end lost 5 bases, the J end lost 8 bases, and 9 bases lay between the germline ends. The CDR3 is 11 amino acids. The CDR3 nucleotides are TGTGCCAGCAGTCTGGAGTCCGGCTACACCTTC. Its translation: CASSLESGYTF.

This clone showed up just a few times. V usage is TRBV24-1 and J usage is TRBJ2-3; D remains unclear. V lost 5 bases and J lost 2, with 10 bases in between. Germline CDR1 and CDR2: KGHDR and SFDVKD. This CDR3 is 14 amino acids long. The CDR3 spells CATSGVLVTDTQYF. DNA of the CDR3: TGTGCCACCAGTGGCGTACTCGTCACAGATACGCAGTATTTT.

V and J are TRBV2 and TRBJ2-7, with TRBD1 matching 12 bases. The CDR3 contains 15 residues. V was clipped by 4 bases and J by 6 bases; unmatched bases: 7. CDR1 and CDR2 (germline): SNHLY, FYNNEI. The DNA for the CDR3 is TGTGCCAGCAGTGTTTCGGGGACAGGGGGCTTCGAGCAGTACTTC. This codes for CASSVSGTGGFEQYF. Based on the CDR3 plus reference TRBV2 and TRBJ2-7, the full variable domain is EPEVTQTPSHQVTQMGQEVILRCVPISNHLYFYWYRQILGQKVEFLVSFYNNEISEKSEIFDDQFSVERPDGSNFTLKIRSTKLEDSAMYFCASSVSGTGGFEQYFGPGTRLTVT.

This clone was found a few times. Written as DNA, the CDR3 is TGTGCCAGTAGTATCGGACATCAGAACAATCAGCCCCAGCATTTT. Protein product: CASSIGHQNNQPQHF. This chain joins TRBV19 and TRBJ1-5, with a possible D match to TRBD1 (5 bases). CDR1 is LNHDA and CDR2 is SQIVND in the germline V gene (reference sequence). The CDR3 extends over 15 amino acids. V lost 3 bases to trimming and J lost 3 bases, with 12 bases between them.

The chain has TRBV11-2 and TRBJ1-4; D remains ambiguous. The CDR3 sequence is 14 residues long. V lost 5 bases to trimming and J lost 6 bases, with 13 bases between them. In germline, CDR1 is SGHAT, CDR2 FQNNGV. The chain's CDR3 is CASSTGVVDEKLFF. CDR3 DNA sequence: TGTGCCAGCAGCACCGGAGTGGTGGATGAAAAACTGTTTTTT.

The sample holds one count of this clone. The chain recombines TRBV10-3 with TRBJ2-3, with D hard to call. Looked up from germline, CDR1 is ENHRY and CDR2 is SYGVKD. V dropped 6 bases and J dropped 0 bases, with 10 bases sitting between them. The CDR3 length is 14 residues. The CDR3 here is CAIRDSSSTDTQYF. The CDR3 nucleotides are TGTGCCATCAGAGACTCGTCTAGCACAGATACGCAGTATTTT.

This clone was observed once. This chain connects TRBV28 to TRBJ2-5; 11 bases fit TRBD1. Germline CDR1 MDHEN, CDR2 SYDVKM. This CDR3 is 17 amino acids long. The J segment lost 2 bases and the V segment lost 5 bases, leaving 10 bases of the junction unmatched. CDR3 sequence (DNA): TGTGCCAGCAGTCCACCTCCGGGACAGGGGGGACAAGAGACCCAGTACTTC. Translated: CASSPPPGQGGQETQYF.

This chain links TRBV6-6 with TRBJ2-3, with D tentatively TRBD2 (5 bases). Germline values: CDR1 MNHNY, CDR2 SVGAGI (reference sequence). Deletions cut 5 bases from V and 0 bases from J, with 15 bases between. This CDR3 comprises 16 residues. In DNA form, the CDR3 reads TGTGCCAGCAGTCTCCATAGCGTCTCTAGCACAGATACGCAGTATTTT. It yields the protein CASSLHSVSSTDTQYF.

The chain is built from TRBV18 and TRBJ1-1, with TRBD1 identical over 8 bases. Germline trimming cut 10 bases from V and 1 base from J; bases unmatched to any gene: 5. The CDR3 is 13 residues long. Germline CDR1 and CDR2: KGHSH and LQKENI. The CDR3 nucleotides read TGTGCCACCAAAGGACAGGGGAACACTGAAGCTTTCTTT. Protein sequence: CATKGQGNTEAFF.

This clone was counted only a few times. The rearrangement uses TRBV11-1 and TRBJ2-3; TRBD1 matches at 9 bases. J was trimmed by 3 bases and V by 4 bases; bases with no gene match: 2. This CDR3 region has 14 residues. CDR1 is SGHAT, CDR2 FQDESV, per germline (reference sequence). CDR3 sequence: CASSWDRVTDTQYF. The CDR3, as DNA: TGTGCCAGCAGCTGGGACAGGGTTACAGATACGCAGTATTTT.

This chain uses TRBV19 with TRBJ2-1, with a possible D match to TRBD1 (5 bases). This CDR3 is 15 amino acids long. Trimming removed 10 bases from V and 5 bases from J, with 21 bases in between. Germline V gene data show CDR1 as LNHDA and CDR2 as SQIVND (reference sequence). The CDR3 protein is CATIPSDRQNNEQFF. The CDR3 DNA is TGTGCCACCATACCCTCCGACAGACAGAACAATGAGCAGTTCTTC.

The chain couples TRBV5-1 to TRBJ2-7, with TRBD1 matching over 11 bases. Germline assignment: CDR1 SGHRS and CDR2 YFSETQ. The ends lost 0 bases at V and 5 bases at J; junction bases unmatched: 4. The length of the CDR3 is 15 residues. CDR3: CASSLEGQGEDEQYF. In nucleotides, the CDR3 is TGCGCCAGCAGCTTGGAGGGACAGGGGGAAGACGAGCAGTACTTC.

V gene TRBV19 combines with J gene TRBJ1-2, with D uncertain. Trimming removed 3 bases at V and 2 bases at J, with 10 bases between. Germline V lookup: CDR1 LNHDA, CDR2 SQIVND (reference sequence). This CDR3 is 14 amino acids long. Written as DNA, the CDR3 is TGTGCCAGTAGTATGAGTCCCGCCAACTATGGCTACACCTTC. Residues: CASSMSPANYGYTF.

This clone was recorded once. The chain joins TRBV11-2 to TRBJ2-5; 9 nucleotides line up with TRBD1. V lost 5 bases and J lost 4; bases outside the gene matches: 14. Per the germline V gene, CDR1 is SGHAT and CDR2 is FQNNGV. The CDR3 has 17 residues. The CDR3 region is CASSRKQGAAAGETQYF. The CDR3 coding sequence is TGTGCCAGCAGCCGGAAACAGGGGGCGGCCGCCGGAGAGACCCAGTACTTC.

The J gene is TRBJ2-1, the V gene TRBV2, with D tentatively TRBD2 (7 bases). With 10 bases removed from V and 9 bases from J, the gap between germline ends came to 16 bases. This CDR3 spans 12 amino acids. CDR1 and CDR2 from the germline V gene are SNHLY and FYNNEI. For the CDR3, the DNA is TGTGCCACTAGGGGGGGAGGGAGTGAGCAGTTCTTC. This encodes CATRGGGSEQFF.

This sequence joins TRBV5-4 and TRBJ2-7; TRBD2 matches 10 bases. The J segment lost 0 bases and the V segment lost 0 bases, leaving 6 bases of the junction unmatched. In germline, CDR1 is SGHNT, CDR2 YYREEE (reference sequence). The CDR3 has 17 residues. The CDR3 region is CASSLGLAGSLSYEQYF. The CDR3 DNA is TGTGCCAGCAGCTTGGGACTAGCGGGTTCCCTCTCCTACGAGCAGTACTTC.

CDR3 nucleotide sequence: TGTGCCAGCAGCGACTTAGAGGAGACCCAGTACTTC. As protein: CASSDLEETQYF. The gene calls are TRBV5-6 and TRBJ2-5; D is uncertain. The CDR3 runs 12 residues. CDR1 is SGHDT and CDR2 is YYEEEE in the germline V gene. V was shortened by 4 bases and J by 5 bases, with 9 bases between the two germline ends.

The chain recombines TRBV7-9 with TRBJ1-1, with 10 nucleotides matching TRBD1. This CDR3 spans 13 amino acids. Per germline, CDR1 SEHNR and CDR2 FQNEAQ (reference sequence). The CDR3, as DNA: TGTGGCTACGTGACAGGGGGCAACACTGAAGCTTTCTTT. Protein: CGYVTGGNTEAFF.